What follows are 19 T cell receptor beta chains derived from one specimen sequenced in a study of T cells in localized non-small cell lung cancer. Sequencing used immunoSEQ multiplex PCR; TCRdb keeps in-frame clones, though not all of them. The sample holds around 96,000 clones, roughly 91% seen once. Material: PBMCs, obtained before any cancer treatment. These TCRs come from a woman aged 40-69 years with stage II squamous cell lung carcinoma.

The chain couples TRBV4-1 to TRBJ2-7; D tentatively reads TRBD1 or TRBD2 (5 bases each). This CDR3 has 17 residues. V was pared by 1 base and J by 0 bases, with 16 bases between. Germline CDR1 reads MGHRA; CDR2 reads YSYEKL. The CDR3 DNA reads TGCGCCAGCAGCCAAGGGTCTAACGGGGACCTCTCCTACGAGCAGTACTTC. Translation: CASSQGSNGDLSYEQYF.

The CDR3 DNA reads as TGTGCCAGTAGGATAAGTCGGGGGGAGCTGTTTTTT. Its protein is CASRISRGELFF. The rearrangement uses TRBV19 and TRBJ2-2; unclear D gene. This CDR3 region has 12 residues. V shed 6 bases and J shed 8 bases, with 10 bases lying between them. Germline V gene sequence: CDR1 LNHDA, CDR2 SQIVND (reference sequence).

The chain uses TRBV6-5 and TRBJ1-4, with 7 bases matching TRBD1. The germline V gene has CDR1 MNHEY and CDR2 SVGAGI. V dropped 6 bases and J dropped 5; count of bases not matched to a gene: 9. The CDR3 extends over 15 amino acids. The CDR3 is CASSSGQVMNEKLFF. DNA for the CDR3: TGTGCCAGCAGCTCCGGACAGGTGATGAATGAAAAACTGTTTTTT.

V gene TRBV5-5 combines with J gene TRBJ1-2, with D hard to call. In germline, CDR1 is SGHKS, CDR2 YYEKEE (reference sequence). V was trimmed by 0 bases and J by 4 bases, leaving 10 bases between them. The CDR3 is 14 residues long. Here the CDR3 DNA reads TGTGCCAGCAGCTTGGGGACGGGATCCTATGGCTACACCTTC. Its translation: CASSLGTGSYGYTF.

This clone was seen more than once but under ten times. V and J are TRBV10-2 and TRBJ2-3, with a weak D call TRBD2 (5 bases). Germline values: CDR1 WSHSY, CDR2 SAAADI. The CDR3 runs to 13 residues. The V and J ends lost 6 bases and 4 bases respectively, with 11 bases between them. The CDR3 loop is CASRLSGPDTQYF. Here the CDR3 DNA reads TGCGCCAGCAGGCTCAGCGGTCCAGATACGCAGTATTTT.

In its sample, this clone was seen once. The chain employs TRBV10-3 and TRBJ1-1; D not resolved. The CDR3 length is 12 residues. Germline V gene data show CDR1 as ENHRY and CDR2 as SYGVKD. V was clipped by 3 bases and J by 4 bases, with 6 bases between them. The CDR3 coding sequence is TGTGCCATCAGTGATGGGCCCACTGAAGCTTTCTTT. Translation: CAISDGPTEAFF.

This clone was counted only a few times. V usage is TRBV28 and J usage is TRBJ1-3; 8 positions match TRBD1. V lost 5 bases, J lost 4 bases, and 13 bases stayed unmatched. Germline lookup yields CDR1 MDHEN and CDR2 SYDVKM. The CDR3 runs to 17 residues. CDR3 amino acids: CASSPGGQGNSGNTIYF. CDR3 in DNA: TGTGCCAGCAGTCCCGGCGGACAGGGAAACTCCGGAAACACCATATATTTT.

This clone was counted a single time. V gene TRBV28 combines with J gene TRBJ2-7; D uncertain. V lost 6 bases and J lost 0, with 9 bases in between. Germline lookup yields CDR1 MDHEN and CDR2 SYDVKM. The CDR3 is 13 amino acids. CDR3: CASSGLPSYEQYF. CDR3 DNA: TGTGCCAGCAGCGGGCTCCCCTCCTACGAGCAGTACTTC.

The chain joins TRBV7-6 to TRBJ2-7; the D gene is possibly TRBD2 (5 bases). Trimming left V 5 bases short and J 0 bases short, with 17 bases between. Germline V gene data show CDR1 as SGHVS and CDR2 as FNYEAQ. There are 16 residues in the CDR3. This CDR3 reads CASSPRAGRSSYEQYF. CDR3 nucleotide sequence: TGTGCCAGCAGCCCACGGGCGGGTAGGAGCTCCTACGAGCAGTACTTC.

The genes are TRBV7-6 and TRBJ1-4; 9 bases are shared with TRBD1. CDR1 and CDR2 from the germline V gene are SGHVS and FNYEAQ. The junction had 26 bases not matched to a gene; V was cut back by 4 bases and J by 8 bases. The CDR3 extends over 21 amino acids. The CDR3 here is CASSSIRGIGDRDGRGEKLFF. The CDR3, as DNA: TGTGCCAGCAGCTCAATTAGGGGAATCGGGGACAGGGACGGTCGTGGGGAAAAACTGTTTTTT.

CDR3 residues: CASKGQGTWETQYF. The CDR3 DNA reads TGTGCCAGCAAAGGACAGGGGACTTGGGAGACCCAGTACTTC. This chain links TRBV2 with TRBJ2-5, with 9 bases identical to TRBD1. After removal of 7 bases from V and 5 bases from J, the junction contained 8 bases not matched to a gene. The germline gives CDR1 SNHLY, CDR2 FYNNEI. The CDR3 has 14 amino acids.

CDR3 bases: TGTGCCAGCAGCCAAGGGGGGACAGGGGGTTACTACGAGCAGTACTTC. It encodes CASSQGGTGGYYEQYF. The chain uses TRBV4-2 and TRBJ2-7; 11 bases are a match to TRBD1. The CDR3 totals 16 residues. Losses at the gene ends were 1 base for V and 3 bases for J; bases not matched to a gene: 5. In germline, CDR1 is LGHNA, CDR2 YNFKEQ.

J is TRBJ1-5 and V is TRBV19; 11 positions agree with TRBD1. CDR1 is LNHDA, CDR2 SQIVND, per germline (reference sequence). J was trimmed by 0 bases and V by 4 bases; bases with no gene match: 5. This CDR3 spans 17 amino acids. CDR3 coding DNA: TGTGCCAGTAGTAGGGGGACAGGGGGGATTAGCAATCAGCCCCAGCATTTT. This sequence encodes CASSRGTGGISNQPQHF.

The chain has TRBV7-8 and TRBJ1-1; D call uncertain. This CDR3 contains 16 residues. Germline assignment: CDR1 SGHVS and CDR2 FQNEAQ. V dropped 1 base and J dropped 4 bases, with 16 bases sitting between them. The CDR3 is CASSLVARVAGTEAFF. CDR3 nucleotide sequence: TGTGCCAGCAGCTTAGTCGCCCGGGTGGCTGGCACTGAAGCTTTCTTT.

This clone was observed a single time. V is TRBV18 and J is TRBJ2-7; TRBD2 agrees at 9 bases. After removal of 3 bases from V and 5 bases from J, the junction contained 5 bases not matched to a gene. The length of the CDR3 is 14 residues. The germline V gene has CDR1 KGHSH and CDR2 LQKENI. CDR3 sequence (DNA): TGTGCCAGCTCACCGCGGGAGGGCCTCAACGAGCAGTACTTC. Protein product: CASSPREGLNEQYF.

The rearrangement uses TRBV30 and TRBJ1-4; possibly TRBD1 for D (5 bases). V was clipped by 5 bases and J by 8 bases, with 21 bases between them. This CDR3 has 15 residues. CDR1 and CDR2 from the germline V gene are GTSNPN and SVGIG (reference sequence). CDR3 protein: CAWGGYVLRGEKLFF. The CDR3 bases are TGTGCCTGGGGGGGATACGTTTTACGAGGGGAAAAACTGTTTTTT.

This rearrangement joins TRBV2 to TRBJ2-2; 8 bases are a match to TRBD2. Germline assignment: CDR1 SNHLY and CDR2 FYNNEI. This CDR3 comprises 13 residues. The V segment lost 6 bases and the J segment 7 bases; nucleotides outside the gene matches: 4. The CDR3 protein is CASSAGGFGELFF. CDR3 sequence (DNA): TGTGCCAGCAGCGCGGGGGGTTTCGGGGAGCTGTTTTTT.

In its sample, this clone was seen once. The chain recombines TRBV5-5 with TRBJ2-3, with unresolved D. This CDR3 has 14 residues. Germline-derived CDR1 and CDR2 are SGHKS and YYEKEE (reference sequence). The V gene lost 1 base and the J gene lost 12 bases, with 18 bases spanning the gap. CDR3 in DNA: TGTGCCAGCAGCTTGATGGTGTCCCAGCCCCACCAGTATTTT. Encoded protein: CASSLMVSQPHQYF.

The chain couples TRBV5-6 to TRBJ1-2, with 8 bases matching TRBD1. The junction had 1 base not matched to a gene; V was cut back by 1 base and J by 2 bases. Per the germline V gene, CDR1 is SGHDT and CDR2 is YYEEEE. The CDR3 spans 14 residues. In nucleotides, the CDR3 is TGTGCCAGCAGCTTGACAGGGGGAAACTATGGCTACACCTTC. Translation gives CASSLTGGNYGYTF.